This T cell receptor beta chain is from a study of T cell repertoires in cytomegalovirus infection. On the study more broadly: CMV infection together with matching HLA type was indicated by public TCR beta signatures. Study-level findings and limits: It was HLA-C-restricted CMV-specific TCR beta clonotypes that dominated the response ex vivo. Using cumulative public TCR beta family frequency, the authors identified those who carried CMV together with the relevant HLA.

There are many counts of this clonotype. Its specificity is unknown. One entry per CDR3 protein, called by TCRdb with MiXCR from the reads. Of 85,000 to 130,000 distinct CDR3 sequences listed, 20% to 30% are singletons. J was trimmed by 6 bases and V by 2 bases; bases with no gene match: 7. CDR3 length: 15 residues. Germline-derived CDR1 and CDR2 are SGHTA and FQGNSA. The origin of this receptor is a human donor in good health (CMV status not recorded). Some clones in this sample may be carry-over from other donors' samples. This chain links TRBV7-2 with TRBJ2-1; 7 nucleotides align to TRBD1. The sequenced material came from CD8+ T cells from PBMCs. CDR3: CASSLNRGIGNEQFF. The CDR3 bases are TGTGCCAGCAGCTTAAACAGGGGAATTGGCAATGAGCAGTTCTTC. Using reference TRBV7-2 and TRBJ2-1 for the parts outside the CDR3, the full variable domain is GAGVSQSPSNKVTEKGKDVELRCDPISGHTALYWYRQSLGQGLEFLIYFQGNSAPDKSGLPSDRFSAERTGGSVSTLTIQRTQQEDSAVYLCASSLNRGIGNEQFFGPGTRLTVL.